A selection of T cell receptor beta chains follows, all from one sample in a study of CD8+CD57+ T cells in acquired aplastic anemia. A single record per CDR3 protein comes from TCRdb applying MiXCR to the reads. The sample yields around 500,000 distinct CDR3 sequences, less than 35% seen once. The sequenced sample consisted of sorted CD4+, CD8+, or CD8+CD57+ T cells (not recorded which) from PBMCs. The receptors stem from a human donor with aplastic anemia. CDR3s include the opening cysteine and the closing phenylalanine or tryptophan. A D gene is named only where the DNA matches it firmly. Clone size appears in some rows only: once, few, many, or a class for an expanded clone.

v_gene	d_gene	abundance	j_gene	CDR3nt	CDR3aa
TRBV20-1	.	few	TRBJ2-7	TGCAGTGCTATTAGCCCGGGTTTTTCGGTTTCCTACGAGCAGTACTTC	CSAISPGFSVSYEQYF
TRBV10-3	.	many	TRBJ2-7	TGTGCCATCAGTGAGACTTCGGGAGACACGTACTTC	CAISETSGDTYF
TRBV20-1	TRBD2	many	TRBJ2-5	TGCAGTGCTGGGACTAGCGGGGGAGAGACCCAGTACTTC	CSAGTSGGETQYF
TRBV29-1	.	.	TRBJ1-1	TGCAGCGTTGAGCAGGGAAGGGGCACTGAAGCTTTCTTT	CSVEQGRGTEAFF
TRBV4-1	TRBD1	few	TRBJ2-2	TGCGCCAGCAGCCACCAGACAGGGTCCGGGGAGCTGTTTTTT	CASSHQTGSGELFF
TRBV3-1	TRBD1	once	TRBJ1-1	TGTGCCAGCAGCTTCGAGACAGGGGGCACTGAAGCTTTCTTT	CASSFETGGTEAFF
TRBV29-1	.	many	TRBJ1-2	TGCAGCGTTGGGGCCAGAAGTTGGGGCTACACCTTC	CSVGARSWGYTF
TRBV19	TRBD1	.	TRBJ1-2	TGTGCCGTAGGACAGGGGAACTATGGCTACACCTTC	CAVGQGNYGYTF
TRBV19	TRBD2	many	TRBJ2-3	TGTGCCAGTAGTGGATTAGCGGGGGGCACAGATACGCAGTATTTT	CASSGLAGGTDTQYF
TRBV9	.	many	TRBJ1-2	TGTGCCAGCAGCGTAGAGGTCGGCGGATCGGGTGGCTACACCTTC	CASSVEVGGSGGYTF
TRBV6-1	.	many	TRBJ1-6	TGTGCCAGGAAGCGCGGCAAGGAACTGAATTCACCCCTCCACTTT	CARKRGKELNSPLHF
TRBV25-1	TRBD1	.	TRBJ2-1	TGTGCCAGCAGTGATTTAGGGACAGGAACATACAATGAGCAGTTCTTC	CASSDLGTGTYNEQFF
TRBV7-2	.	.	TRBJ2-2	TGTGCCAGCAGCTTATATGAAGCCACGAACGCCGGGGAGCTGTTTTTT	CASSLYEATNAGELFF
TRBV5-1	.	few	TRBJ2-3	TGCGCCAGCAGCACGGGATGGGGCACAGATACGCAGTATTTT	CASSTGWGTDTQYF
TRBV2	.	.	TRBJ2-3	TGTGCCAGCAAGGGGAGCTGGGGCACAGATACGCAGTATTTT	CASKGSWGTDTQYF
TRBV15	.	few	TRBJ2-7	TGTGCCACCAGCAGCTCGGCGAGAACGTCCGGGCACGAGCAGTACTTC	CATSSSARTSGHEQYF
TRBV2	TRBD1	.	TRBJ1-2	TGTGCCAGCAGGTCAGGGGGCGGATATGATGGCTACACCTTC	CASRSGGGYDGYTF
TRBV20-1	.	.	TRBJ1-6	TGCAGTGCTAGAGGCGTTACCAGGGTTGGTAATTCACCCCTCCACTTT	CSARGVTRVGNSPLHF
TRBV2	TRBD1	.	TRBJ1-5	TGTGCCAGCAGGTTGGGGGACAGTCATCAGCCCCAGCATTTT	CASRLGDSHQPQHF
TRBV18	.	few	TRBJ2-7	TGTGCCAGCTCACTGTCAAGGGTCAGCCAGTACGAGCAGTACTTC	CASSLSRVSQYEQYF
TRBV4-1	TRBD1	.	TRBJ1-5	TGCGCCAGCAGCCAATCCCCGACAGGGAATCAGCCCCAGCATTTT	CASSQSPTGNQPQHF
TRBV20-1	.	few	TRBJ1-1	TGCAGTGCTAGTTCCCTTCTCCTGGGGGCTAACACTGAAGCTTTCTTT	CSASSLLLGANTEAFF
TRBV19	TRBD1	few	TRBJ2-4	TGTGCCAGTAGTAAGACAGGGGGCACGAACATTCAGTACTTC	CASSKTGGTNIQYF
TRBV6-5	.	.	TRBJ1-4	TGTGCCAGCAGTTACGAGCCACGGGCAACTAATGAAAAACTGTTTTTT	CASSYEPRATNEKLFF
TRBV29-1	TRBD1	many	TRBJ2-5	TGCAGCGCTGGGACAGGGGGTCTAGAGACCCAGTACTTC	CSAGTGGLETQYF
TRBV14	.	.	TRBJ2-7	TGTGCCAGCAGCCAAGATAGACTAGTTCAACCTTACGAGCAGTACTTC	CASSQDRLVQPYEQYF
TRBV15	.	many	TRBJ1-1	TGTGCCACCAGCAGAGATCGGGGCAGCTTTGGTCCTGAAGCTTTCTTT	CATSRDRGSFGPEAFF
TRBV3-1	TRBD2	.	TRBJ2-7	TGTGCCAGCAGCCAAGATCCAGCTACTGGGAGGGTTCAGTACTTC	CASSQDPATGRVQYF
TRBV25-1	TRBD2	many	TRBJ2-5	TGTGCCAGCAGCAGAGCGGGGACTCAAGAGACCCAGTACTTC	CASSRAGTQETQYF
TRBV10-1	.	many	TRBJ1-1	TGCGCCAGCAGTGAGGCGGTCGGCACTGAAGCTTTCTTT	CASSEAVGTEAFF
TRBV24-1	.	.	TRBJ2-5	TGTGCCACCAGTGATTTGGGGAAGGGTAAAGAGACCCAGTACTTC	CATSDLGKGKETQYF
TRBV3-1	TRBD1	few	TRBJ1-5	TGTGCCAGCAGCGGGGACAGGGGGCGTTCCAATCAGCCCCAGCATTTT	CASSGDRGRSNQPQHF
TRBV7-8	.	many	TRBJ1-2	TGTGCCAGCAGCGTACAGGGAGATTATGGCTACACCTTC	CASSVQGDYGYTF
TRBV6-5	.	.	TRBJ1-1	TGTGCCAGCAGTTACGGTGGGGGGGTATGGAACACTGAAGCTTTCTTT	CASSYGGGVWNTEAFF
TRBV19	.	few	TRBJ2-7	TGTGCCAGTAGTCAGGGGCACTACGAGCAGTACTTC	CASSQGHYEQYF
TRBV12-3/TRBV12-4	TRBD1	many	TRBJ1-6	TGTGCCAGCAGTTTTTGGACAGGGCTCGGTTCACCCCTCCACTTT	CASSFWTGLGSPLHF
TRBV19	.	.	TRBJ2-2	TGTGCCAGTAGTATAGTTGGGACGGAGACCGGGGAGCTGTTTTTT	CASSIVGTETGELFF
TRBV25-1	TRBD2	.	TRBJ2-3	TGTGCCAGCAGTGGACCCCAACCGGGACTAGCTCGAAGTGAGCAGTATTTT	CASSGPQPGLARSEQYF
TRBV27	TRBD1	.	TRBJ1-2	TGTGCCAGCAGTTTATCGGGGACAGTCTATGGCTACACCTTC	CASSLSGTVYGYTF
TRBV19	.	.	TRBJ2-5	TGTGCCAGCAGGCCGCGGAGCAGGGTCCAAGAGACCCAGTACTTC	CASRPRSRVQETQYF
TRBV10-3	TRBD2	.	TRBJ2-7	TGCGCCATCAGTGGACTAGCGGGAGGGCAAGAGCAGTACTTC	CAISGLAGGQEQYF
TRBV9	TRBD1	.	TRBJ1-5	TGTGCCAGCTCACCAAACCGGGACAGGGAGCAGCCCCAGCATTTT	CASSPNRDREQPQHF
TRBV7-3	.	.	TRBJ1-1	TGTGCCAGCAGCTTAATGGGTCAAGTTGAAGAAGCTTTCTTT	CASSLMGQVEEAFF
TRBV24-1	TRBD2	.	TRBJ2-1	TGTGCCAGCAGTTTGGATTCTAGCGGGAGGGCCCCGTTCTTC	CASSLDSSGRAPFF
TRBV20-1	TRBD2	few	TRBJ2-2	TGCAGTGCTAGATCCGCGGGAGCACTGGGGGAGCTGTTTTTT	CSARSAGALGELFF
TRBV29-1	TRBD2	.	TRBJ2-5	TGCAGCGTTAGCGGGGGGACGGGAGAGACCCAGTACTTC	CSVSGGTGETQYF
TRBV10-2	.	many	TRBJ1-1	TGCGCCATCCAGACGCGGAGCACTGAAGCTTTCTTT	CAIQTRSTEAFF
TRBV5-1	TRBD1	many	TRBJ2-5	TGCGCCAGCAGCACGGACAGGGGGAGCAAAGAGACCCAGTACTTC	CASSTDRGSKETQYF
TRBV14	.	.	TRBJ1-1	TGTGCCAGCAGCCACAGGGGACTAATGGACACTGAAGCTTTCTTT	CASSHRGLMDTEAFF
TRBV25-1	TRBD1	.	TRBJ1-4	TGTGCCAGCAGTGAATATGGGACAGGGAGGGAAAAACTGTTTTTT	CASSEYGTGREKLFF
TRBV19	.	many	TRBJ1-5	TGTGCCAGTAGTGCCAGCTGGGGGAATCAGCCCCAGCATTTT	CASSASWGNQPQHF
TRBV12-3/TRBV12-4	.	.	TRBJ1-4	TGTGCCAGCAGTTTCGCGGGGGAGGAAAAACTGTTTTTT	CASSFAGEEKLFF
TRBV7-8	TRBD1	.	TRBJ2-7	TGTGCCAGCAGCTCTCTCGGCCGGACAGGGCTCTCCTACGAGCAGTACTTC	CASSSLGRTGLSYEQYF
TRBV2	TRBD1	many	TRBJ2-3	TGTGCCAGCAGCGAAGACAGGGCCCCAACGGATACGCAGTATTTT	CASSEDRAPTDTQYF
TRBV5-6	TRBD1	.	TRBJ2-5	TGTGCCAGCAGCCTCATGGGGGACAGTCAAGAGACCCAGTACTTC	CASSLMGDSQETQYF